Below are 30 T cell receptor beta chains sequenced from a single sample in a study of radiotherapy plus CTLA-4 blockade in lung cancer. Data came from immunoSEQ multiplex PCR; TCRdb stores just in-frame clones and leaves some out. This sample has tens of thousands of clones, with around 79% found just once. The specimen was peripheral blood, collected from a patient treated with radiotherapy plus ipilimumab. The receptors come from a human donor with non-small cell lung cancer whose response to radiotherapy plus ipilimumab could not be evaluated. Some clones in this sample may be carry-over from other donors' samples.

This clone was observed a handful of times. The V gene is TRBV27, the J gene TRBJ2-3; TRBD2 agrees at 12 bases. The CDR3 extends over 16 amino acids. J gave up 7 bases and V 5 bases, and 10 bases lay outside the gene matches. Germline V CDR1 and CDR2: MNHEY, SMNVEV (reference sequence). CDR3 nucleotide sequence: TGTGCCAGCAGTCCGCTCCTAGCGGGGGGGCCCTATACGCAGTATTTT. Translation: CASSPLLAGGPYTQYF.

This chain links TRBV6-4 with TRBJ2-2, with D possibly matching TRBD2 (7 bases). Germline CDR1 and CDR2: MRHNA and SNTAGT. Trimming removed 0 bases from V and 7 bases from J, with 15 bases in between. The CDR3 contains 16 residues. CDR3 sequence (DNA): TGTGCCAGCAGTGACTCGAACTACAGGGAGGGCGGGGAGCTGTTTTTT. Translated: CASSDSNYREGGELFF.

J is TRBJ2-1 and V is TRBV7-2; D might be TRBD2 (5 bases). This CDR3 has 14 residues. The V gene's germline CDR1 is SGHTA and CDR2 FQGNSA. V was trimmed by 2 bases and J by 8 bases, leaving 13 bases between them. The CDR3 protein is CASSLMTTSDEQFF. DNA of the CDR3: TGTGCCAGCAGCTTAATGACTACGTCCGATGAGCAGTTCTTC.

The chain recombines TRBV7-9 with TRBJ2-7; 7 positions agree with TRBD1. Looked up from germline, CDR1 is SEHNR and CDR2 is FQNEAQ (reference sequence). This CDR3 comprises 19 residues. V was clipped by 4 bases and J by 7 bases; unmatched bases: 25. Here the CDR3 DNA reads TGTGCCAGCAGCTCGTCAAGGGGCGAGGGACAGATCGCTTTGGTGGAGCAGTACTTC. It yields the protein CASSSSRGEGQIALVEQYF. Full variable domain (remainder filled in from reference TRBV7-9 and TRBJ2-7): DTGVSQNPRHKITKRGQNVTFRCDPISEHNRLYWYRQTLGQGPEFLTYFQNEAQLEKSRLLSDRFSAERPKGSFSTLEIQRTEQGDSAMYLCASSSSRGEGQIALVEQYFGPGTRLTVT.

This clone occurred a few times. The chain carries TRBV2 and TRBJ1-5; weak D call: TRBD1 (5 bases). Germline V gene sequence: CDR1 SNHLY, CDR2 FYNNEI. Trimming pared 4 bases from V and 7 bases from J, leaving 17 bases between. The CDR3 is 15 residues long. CDR3 coding DNA: TGTGCCAGCAGTGGAGGACGGGGTGGGGGGCAGCCCCAGCATTTT. Its translation is CASSGGRGGGQPQHF. The entire variable domain, with the rest obtained from reference TRBV2 and TRBJ1-5, is as follows: EPEVTQTPSHQVTQMGQEVILRCVPISNHLYFYWYRQILGQKVEFLVSFYNNEISEKSEIFDDQFSVERPDGSNFTLKIRSTKLEDSAMYFCASSGGRGGGQPQHFGDGTRLSIL.

This chain uses TRBV6-5 with TRBJ2-5, with a possible D match to TRBD1 (5 bases). The ends were cut back, 3 bases at V and 7 bases at J, with 15 bases in the middle. Per germline, CDR1 MNHEY and CDR2 SVGAGI. The CDR3 spans 14 residues. As DNA, the CDR3 is TGTGCCAGCAGTTATCCCGACAGTCGCGGGACCCAGTACTTC. Its translation: CASSYPDSRGTQYF.

As to this clone: One end of the junction is discordant with germline, which a read error may explain. The V and J genes are TRBV6-5 and TRBJ2-7, with D perhaps matching TRBD2 (5 bases). The V gene's germline CDR1 is MNHEY and CDR2 SVGAGI. The CDR3 extends over 14 amino acids. The CDR3 is CASSYAGSLEDGNF. CDR3 coding DNA: TGTGCCAGCAGTTATGCGGGTTCCCTTGAGGACGGAAACTTC.

The rearrangement uses TRBV6-5 and TRBJ1-2; 8 bases align to TRBD1. The CDR3 loop spans 14 amino acids. V dropped 6 bases and J dropped 6; count of bases not matched to a gene: 9. Looked up from germline, CDR1 is MNHEY and CDR2 is SVGAGI. The CDR3 DNA is TGTGCCAGCAGGCGTTCAGGGGGCTCGGATGGCTACACCTTC. Its protein is CASRRSGGSDGYTF.

V gene TRBV5-5 combines with J gene TRBJ2-1; 12 bases fit TRBD2. V lost 1 base and J lost 3; bases outside the gene matches: 5. Germline assignment: CDR1 SGHKS and CDR2 YYEKEE (reference sequence). This CDR3 contains 17 residues. The CDR3 region is CASSLRASGGDYNEQFF. CDR3 coding DNA: TGTGCCAGCAGCTTGCGGGCTAGCGGGGGGGACTACAATGAGCAGTTCTTC.

The chain carries TRBV6-5 and TRBJ2-4; D not resolved. The V and J ends lost 6 bases and 1 base respectively, with 10 bases between them. There are 14 residues in the CDR3. CDR1 MNHEY and CDR2 SVGAGI come from the germline V gene. CDR3 protein: CASSFTDAKNIQYF. CDR3 sequence (DNA): TGTGCCAGCAGCTTCACAGATGCCAAAAACATTCAGTACTTC.

This sequence joins TRBV11-2 and TRBJ1-2; 10 nucleotides align to TRBD1. The CDR3 loop spans 15 amino acids. V shed 1 base and J 7 bases; nucleotides not matched to a gene: 6. The V gene's germline CDR1 is SGHAT and CDR2 FQNNGV. CDR3 bases: TGTGCCAGCAGCTTAGCCGGGACAGGGGTCGGTGGCTACACCTTC. Protein sequence: CASSLAGTGVGGYTF.

The rearrangement links TRBV18 to TRBJ1-1, with unresolved D. Trimming removed 3 bases from V and 1 base from J, with 15 bases in between. The CDR3 sequence is 16 residues long. CDR1 KGHSH and CDR2 LQKENI come from the germline V gene. Here the CDR3 reads CASSPRSGKRNTEAFF. The CDR3 nucleotides are TGTGCCAGCTCACCCCGGTCAGGAAAAAGGAACACTGAAGCTTTCTTT.

The chain uses TRBV6-1 and TRBJ2-7; maybe TRBD1 (6 bases). Looked up from germline, CDR1 is MNHNS and CDR2 is SASEGT. The CDR3 runs 15 residues. The V and J ends lost 6 bases and 1 base respectively, with 16 bases between them. This chain's CDR3 is CASRSYREGSYEQYF. The DNA for the CDR3 is TGTGCCAGCAGATCCTACAGGGAAGGATCCTACGAGCAGTACTTC.

The chain has TRBV2 and TRBJ2-5, with D possibly being TRBD2 (5 bases). Trimming left V 5 bases short and J 3 bases short, with 7 bases between. Germline assignment: CDR1 SNHLY and CDR2 FYNNEI. This CDR3 has 12 amino acids. The CDR3 reads CASSRTEETQYF. DNA of the CDR3: TGTGCCAGCAGTCGGACTGAAGAGACCCAGTACTTC.

Points on this clone: One junction end disagrees with the germline gene, perhaps due to a read error. This chain uses TRBV7-7 with TRBJ2-3; 9 nucleotides align to TRBD1. The CDR3 loop spans 14 amino acids. Germline V gene lookup returns CDR1 SSHAT and CDR2 FNYEAQ (reference sequence). CDR3 sequence: CASSRTGGTDTQYF. DNA of the CDR3: TGTGCTAGCAGCCGGACAGGGGGCACAGATACGCAGTATTTT.

The chain uses TRBV7-2 and TRBJ2-3; 10 nucleotides line up with TRBD2. The CDR3 spans 16 residues. CDR1 is SGHTA and CDR2 is FQGNSA in the germline V gene. Unmatched junction bases numbered 8, after V lost 6 bases and J lost 2 bases. The CDR3, as DNA: TGTGCCAGCAGTAGAGGGACTAGCGCGAACACAGATACGCAGTATTTT. Its translation is CASSRGTSANTDTQYF.

This rearrangement joins TRBV7-9 to TRBJ1-2, with TRBD1 as a possible D gene (5 bases). CDR1 SEHNR and CDR2 FQNEAQ come from the germline V gene (reference sequence). Trimming stripped 5 bases from V and 3 bases from J, with 16 bases between. The CDR3 sequence is 15 residues long. CDR3 region: CASSPSGNEYYGYTF. CDR3 nucleotide sequence: TGTGCCAGCAGCCCCTCAGGGAACGAATACTATGGCTACACCTTC.

This clone has only one observation. This chain uses TRBV28 with TRBJ2-3, with 7 positions matching TRBD2. Germline V gene lookup returns CDR1 MDHEN and CDR2 SYDVKM. This CDR3 region has 18 residues. Losses at the gene ends were 4 bases for V and 2 bases for J; bases not matched to a gene: 15. The CDR3 DNA follows: TGTGCCAGCAGTTCGTCAACGATACTAGCGCCTGACACAGATACGCAGTATTTT. This translates into CASSSSTILAPDTDTQYF.

This sequence joins TRBV19 and TRBJ1-2; no clear D gene. CDR1 and CDR2 from the germline V gene are LNHDA and SQIVND (reference sequence). The CDR3 covers 17 residues. Trimming shortened V by 0 bases and J by 8 bases, and 22 bases separated the two germline ends. The CDR3 region has the DNA TGTGCCAGTAGTATAGATCTAGGCAGCTACTCTTTTGAAGGCTACACCTTC. It translates to CASSIDLGSYSFEGYTF.

The genes are TRBV29-1 and TRBJ2-5, with D maybe TRBD1 (5 bases). From germline, CDR1 is SQVTM and CDR2 ANQGSEA. V was cut by 6 bases and J by 11 bases, with 16 bases left in between. The CDR3 runs to 11 residues. DNA of the CDR3: TGCAGCGTCAGAGACAGCTACGGGCAGTACTTC. This codes for CSVRDSYGQYF.

This sequence joins TRBV7-2 and TRBJ1-3; possibly TRBD1 for D (5 bases). Germline lookup yields CDR1 SGHTA and CDR2 FQGNSA. The V gene lost 1 base and the J gene lost 4 bases, with 8 bases spanning the gap. The CDR3 length is 14 residues. Written as DNA, the CDR3 is TGTGCCAGCAGCTTAGGGACACCCGGAAACACCATATATTTT. Encoded protein: CASSLGTPGNTIYF. Full variable domain (remainder filled in from reference TRBV7-2 and TRBJ1-3): GAGVSQSPSNKVTEKGKDVELRCDPISGHTALYWYRQSLGQGLEFLIYFQGNSAPDKSGLPSDRFSAERTGGSVSTLTIQRTQQEDSAVYLCASSLGTPGNTIYFGEGSWLTVV.

The chain carries TRBV11-1 and TRBJ2-7; 10 bases map to TRBD1. Germline V lookup: CDR1 SGHAT, CDR2 FQDESV (reference sequence). V shed 0 bases, J shed 6 bases, and the junction held 11 bases outside the gene matches. There are 17 residues in the CDR3. The CDR3 DNA follows: TGTGCCAGCAGCTTAGCGGGACAGGGGCCCTACTTTGCCGAGCAGTACTTC. This codes for CASSLAGQGPYFAEQYF. The entire variable domain, with the rest obtained from reference TRBV11-1 and TRBJ2-7, is as follows: EAEVAQSPRYKITEKSQAVAFWCDPISGHATLYWYRQILGQGPELLVQFQDESVVDDSQLPKDRFSAERLKGVDSTLKIQPAELGDSAMYLCASSLAGQGPYFAEQYFGPGTRLTVT.

The CDR3 sequence is CASSLMATGSSVLETQYF. The DNA for the CDR3 is TGCGCCAGCAGCTTGATGGCCACAGGGAGTAGTGTGTTAGAGACCCAGTACTTC. This sequence joins TRBV5-1 and TRBJ2-5; perhaps TRBD1 as D (6 bases). V was pared by 1 base and J by 4 bases, with 23 bases between. The CDR3 contains 18 residues. CDR1 and CDR2 (germline): SGHRS, YFSETQ.

V and J are TRBV2 and TRBJ2-7; possibly TRBD2 for D (6 bases). With 7 bases removed from V and 6 bases from J, the gap between germline ends came to 16 bases. Per germline, CDR1 SNHLY and CDR2 FYNNEI. The CDR3 extends over 13 amino acids. The CDR3 protein is CASTGGLGGEQYF. The CDR3 DNA is TGTGCCAGCACTGGAGGGCTCGGGGGCGAGCAGTACTTC.

Points on this clone: The junction shows a germline mismatch at one end, possibly a read error. J is TRBJ1-3 and V is TRBV6-5; the D gene is possibly TRBD1 (5 bases). The CDR3 runs 13 residues. CDR1 is MNHEY, CDR2 SVGAGI, per germline. The CDR3 protein is CAISGRDGNTIYF. CDR3 bases: TGTGCCATCAGTGGCAGGGATGGAAACACCATATATTTT.

The chain uses TRBV7-2 and TRBJ1-1, with 8 bases identical to TRBD1. The ends lost 7 bases at V and 2 bases at J; junction bases unmatched: 9. The CDR3 is made up of 15 amino acids. Germline assignment: CDR1 SGHTA and CDR2 FQGNSA. CDR3 sequence: CASTQTGDLNTEAFF. The CDR3 DNA follows: TGTGCCAGCACCCAGACAGGGGATCTTAACACTGAAGCTTTCTTT.

The DNA of the CDR3 is TGTGCCAGCAGCTTGGGGCAGGGGACCGAGCAGTACTTC. Translating gives CASSLGQGTEQYF. The chain carries TRBV5-6 and TRBJ2-7; D may be TRBD1 (6 bases). This CDR3 comprises 13 residues. Trimming stripped 0 bases from V and 6 bases from J, with 10 bases between. CDR1 is SGHDT, CDR2 YYEEEE, per germline. Variable domain in full (rest from reference TRBV5-6 and TRBJ2-7): DAGVTQSPTHLIKTRGQQVTLRCSPKSGHDTVSWYQQALGQGPQFIFQYYEEEERQRGNFPDRFSGHQFPNYSSELNVNALLLGDSALYLCASSLGQGTEQYFGPGTRLTVT.

This sequence joins TRBV5-1 and TRBJ2-3, with TRBD1 matching 8 bases. The CDR3 has 16 residues. V lost 3 bases and J lost 1; bases outside the gene matches: 7. CDR1 is SGHRS and CDR2 is YFSETQ in the germline V gene. CDR3 nucleotide sequence: TGCGCCAGCAGCTCGACAGGGGAAGGGCGCACAGATACGCAGTATTTT. Amino acids: CASSSTGEGRTDTQYF.

This chain joins TRBV4-3 and TRBJ2-1, with 15 bases that match TRBD2. With 3 bases clipped from V and 7 bases from J, the junction kept 16 bases outside the gene matches. CDR1 and CDR2 from the germline V gene are LGHNA and YSLEER. This CDR3 has 20 amino acids. Written as DNA, the CDR3 is TGCGCCAGCAGCCATGTTACCGGGACTAGCGGGGGGATCAGACCGAATGAGCAGTTCTTC. It codes for CASSHVTGTSGGIRPNEQFF.

This clone was found once. This chain joins TRBV14 and TRBJ2-1; TRBD2 is a possible D gene (6 bases). The germline gives CDR1 SGHDN, CDR2 FVKESK. The V end was cut by 1 base, the J end by 11 bases, with 18 bases between. This CDR3 is built from 15 residues. The CDR3 spells CASSQVGGAGWKQFF. DNA for the CDR3: TGTGCCAGCAGCCAAGTCGGCGGAGCGGGCTGGAAGCAGTTCTTC.